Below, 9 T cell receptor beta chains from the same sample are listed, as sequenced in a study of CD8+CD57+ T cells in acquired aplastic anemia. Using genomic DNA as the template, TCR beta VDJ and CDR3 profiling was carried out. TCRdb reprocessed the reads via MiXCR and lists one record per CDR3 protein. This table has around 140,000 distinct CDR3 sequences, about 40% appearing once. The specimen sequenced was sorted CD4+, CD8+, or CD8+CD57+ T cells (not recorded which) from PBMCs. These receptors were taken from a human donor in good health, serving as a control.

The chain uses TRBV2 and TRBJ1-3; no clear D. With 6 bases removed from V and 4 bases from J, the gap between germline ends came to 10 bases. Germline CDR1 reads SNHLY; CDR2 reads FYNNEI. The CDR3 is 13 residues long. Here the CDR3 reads CASSVARGNTIYF. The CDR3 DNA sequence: TGTGCCAGCAGCGTTGCTCGCGGAAACACCATATATTTT.

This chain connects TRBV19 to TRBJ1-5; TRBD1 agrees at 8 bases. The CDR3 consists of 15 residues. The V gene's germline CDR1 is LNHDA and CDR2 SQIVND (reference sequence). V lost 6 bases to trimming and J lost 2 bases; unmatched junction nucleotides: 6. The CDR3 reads CASSSQGVGNQPQHF. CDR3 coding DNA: TGTGCCAGTAGCTCACAGGGGGTGGGCAATCAGCCCCAGCATTTT. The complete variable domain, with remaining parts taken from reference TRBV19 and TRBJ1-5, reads DGGITQSPKYLFRKEGQNVTLSCEQNLNHDAMYWYRQDPGQGLRLIYYSQIVNDFQKGDIAEGYSVSREKKESFPLTVTSAQKNPTAFYLCASSSQGVGNQPQHFGDGTRLSIL.

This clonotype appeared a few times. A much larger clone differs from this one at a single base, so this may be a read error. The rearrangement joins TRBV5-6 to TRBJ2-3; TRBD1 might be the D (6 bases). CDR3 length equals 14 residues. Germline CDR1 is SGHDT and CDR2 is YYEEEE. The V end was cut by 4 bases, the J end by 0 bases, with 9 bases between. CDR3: CASSVGQSTDTQYF. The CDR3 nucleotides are TGTGCCAGCAGCGTAGGACAGAGCACAGATACGCAGTATTTT.

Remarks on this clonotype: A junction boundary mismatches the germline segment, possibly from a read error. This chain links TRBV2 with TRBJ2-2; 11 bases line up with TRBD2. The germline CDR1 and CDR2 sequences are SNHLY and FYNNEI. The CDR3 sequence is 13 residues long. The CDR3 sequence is CASGTSGTGKLFF. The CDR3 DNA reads TGTGCCAGCGGGACTAGCGGTACCGGGAAGCTGTTTTTT.

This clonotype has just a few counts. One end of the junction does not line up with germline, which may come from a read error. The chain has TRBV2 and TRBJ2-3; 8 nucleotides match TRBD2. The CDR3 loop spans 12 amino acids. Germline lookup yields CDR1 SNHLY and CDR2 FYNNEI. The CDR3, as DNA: TGTGCTAGCAGCGGGGGCTACGATACGCAGTATTTT. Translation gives CASSGGYDTQYF.

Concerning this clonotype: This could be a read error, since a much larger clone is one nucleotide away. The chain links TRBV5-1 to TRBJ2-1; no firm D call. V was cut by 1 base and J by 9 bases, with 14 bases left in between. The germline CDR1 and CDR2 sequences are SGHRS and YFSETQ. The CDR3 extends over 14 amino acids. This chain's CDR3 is CASSLIQTNAEQFF. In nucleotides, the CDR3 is TGCGCCAGCAGCTTGATCCAAACGAACGCTGAGCAGTTCTTC.

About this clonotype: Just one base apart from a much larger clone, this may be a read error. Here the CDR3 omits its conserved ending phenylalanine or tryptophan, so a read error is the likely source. This CDR3 is CASSLDKFSGRAFDTQYL. Here the CDR3 DNA reads TGTGCCAGCAGCTTAGATAAATTTAGCGGGAGGGCCTTTGATACGCAGTATCTT. The chain couples TRBV11-2 to TRBJ2-3; TRBD2 matches at 11 bases. The CDR3 spans 18 residues. Unmatched junction bases numbered 11, after V lost 0 bases and J lost 6 bases. Germline lookup yields CDR1 SGHAT and CDR2 FQNNGV.

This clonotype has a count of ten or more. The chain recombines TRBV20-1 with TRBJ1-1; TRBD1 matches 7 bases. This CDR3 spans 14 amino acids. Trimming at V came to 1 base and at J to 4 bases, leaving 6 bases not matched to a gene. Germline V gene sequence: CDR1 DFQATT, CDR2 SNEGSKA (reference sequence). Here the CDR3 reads CSARGETGTTEAFF. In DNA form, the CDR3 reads TGCAGTGCTAGAGGGGAGACAGGGACCACTGAAGCTTTCTTT.

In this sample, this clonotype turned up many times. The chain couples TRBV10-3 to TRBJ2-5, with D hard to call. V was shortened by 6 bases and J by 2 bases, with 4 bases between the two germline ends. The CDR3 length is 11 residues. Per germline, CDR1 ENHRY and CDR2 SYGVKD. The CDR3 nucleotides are TGTGCCATCAGGAAACAAGAGACCCAGTACTTC. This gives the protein CAIRKQETQYF.